This T cell receptor (beta chain) was captured by sequencing in a study of blood T cell repertoires in COVID-19. Here immunoSEQ multiplex PCR was the method, and the copy in TCRdb shows in-frame clones only, minus some. Among about 300,000 clones listed, around 90% were seen once. V gave up 4 bases and J gave up 7 bases; unmatched junction bases: 9. The CDR3 runs to 15 residues. In germline, CDR1 is MNHEY, CDR2 SVGAGI. Individuals drawn from around 24 US areas were roughly 18 to 100 years old. This clone was seen a handful of times. Specimen: PBMCs or T cells enriched from blood (not recorded which). This rearrangement joins TRBV6-5 to TRBJ1-1; 10 bases are shared with TRBD1. The TCR was taken from a man between 60 and 75 years old who had recovered from COVID-19. The CDR3 DNA is TGTGCCAGCAGTTTGCCGGGACAGGGGCTTTTTGAAGCTTTCTTT. Translation: CASSLPGQGLFEAFF.